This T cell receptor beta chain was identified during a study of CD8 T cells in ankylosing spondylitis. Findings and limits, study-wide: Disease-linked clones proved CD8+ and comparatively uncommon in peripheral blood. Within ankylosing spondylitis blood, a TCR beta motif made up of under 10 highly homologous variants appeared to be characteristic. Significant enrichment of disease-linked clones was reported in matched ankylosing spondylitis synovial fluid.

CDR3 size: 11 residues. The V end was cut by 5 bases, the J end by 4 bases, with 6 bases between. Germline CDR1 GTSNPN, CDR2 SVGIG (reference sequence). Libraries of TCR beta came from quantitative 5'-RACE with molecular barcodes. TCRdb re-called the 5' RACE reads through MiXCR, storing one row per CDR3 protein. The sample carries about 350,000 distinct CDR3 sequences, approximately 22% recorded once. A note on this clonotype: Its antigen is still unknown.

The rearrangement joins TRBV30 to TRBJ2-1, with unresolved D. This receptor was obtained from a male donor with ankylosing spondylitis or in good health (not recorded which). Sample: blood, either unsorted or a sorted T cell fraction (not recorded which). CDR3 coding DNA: TGTGCCTGGGTCCAATACAATGAGCAGTTCTTC. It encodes CAWVQYNEQFF.